Detailed here is one TCR beta chain. This entry belongs to a study of shared clonotypes between healthy human individuals. The CDR3 covers 13 residues. From germline, CDR1 is SGHTA and CDR2 FQGTGA. V was cut by 5 bases and J by 4 bases, with 11 bases left in between. Sequencing was performed with immunoSEQ multiplex PCR; in TCRdb, only in-frame clones are kept and a portion is missing. The repertoire consists of roughly 1,500,000 clones, with 98% to 99% occurring once and the leading ten covering roughly 0.36%. The J gene is TRBJ2-5, the V gene TRBV7-3, with D tentatively TRBD1 (5 bases). The specimen was naive CD4+ T cells sorted from blood. The subset: CD45RA+ positively selected. This TCR derives from a man younger than 40 in good health. The CDR3 sequence is CASSRSQGETQYF. The CDR3 DNA follows: TGTGCCAGCAGCCGCTCGCAGGGAGAGACCCAGTACTTC.